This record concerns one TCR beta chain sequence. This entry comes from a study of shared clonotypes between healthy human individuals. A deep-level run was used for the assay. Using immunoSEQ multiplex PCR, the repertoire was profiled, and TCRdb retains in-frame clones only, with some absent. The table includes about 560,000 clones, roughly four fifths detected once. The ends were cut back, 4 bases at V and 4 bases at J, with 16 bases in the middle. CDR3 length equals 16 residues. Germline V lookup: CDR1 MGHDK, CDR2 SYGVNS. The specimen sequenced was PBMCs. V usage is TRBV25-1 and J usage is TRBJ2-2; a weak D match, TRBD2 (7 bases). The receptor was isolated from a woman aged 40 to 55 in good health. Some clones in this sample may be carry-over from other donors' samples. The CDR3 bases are TGTGCCAGCAGTGGGATAGGGGGGGGTGGCACCGGGGAGCTGTTTTTT. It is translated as CASSGIGGGGTGELFF.